One sample yielded the 26 T cell receptor beta chains listed below, sequenced in a study of PD-1 blockade in classical Hodgkin lymphoma. Sequencing was performed with immunoSEQ multiplex PCR; in TCRdb, only in-frame clones are kept and a portion is missing. Seen here are about 21,000 clones, around 69% observed once, and the top ten hold approximately 15%. Every patient had relapsed following autologous stem cell transplantation, and cohorts differed in brentuximab vedotin exposure. Specimen: peripheral blood mononuclear cells (PBMCs), collected at baseline. These receptors originate from a human donor with classical Hodgkin lymphoma.

The genes are TRBV5-6 and TRBJ2-1, with 7 bases matching TRBD1. The CDR3 is 15 amino acids. Germline CDR1 SGHDT, CDR2 YYEEEE. V shed 0 bases, J shed 3 bases, and the junction held 3 bases outside the gene matches. The CDR3, as DNA: TGTGCCAGCAGCTTGGTTGACAGGGTCTACAATGAGCAGTTCTTC. It specifies CASSLVDRVYNEQFF.

This sequence joins TRBV7-2 and TRBJ2-1, with D possibly matching TRBD2 (5 bases). V lost 3 bases, J lost 13 bases, and 13 bases lay in between. CDR3 length: 12 amino acids. Germline CDR1 is SGHTA and CDR2 is FQGNSA. For the CDR3, the DNA is TGTGCCAGCAGCTTTACGGAGGTTTTCCAGTTCTTC. Amino acid sequence: CASSFTEVFQFF.

The rearrangement links TRBV6-1 to TRBJ1-5; D is undetermined. CDR3 length: 17 residues. CDR1 and CDR2 (germline): MNHNS, SASEGT. Trimming took 0 bases from V and 0 from J, leaving 12 bases between them. As DNA, the CDR3 is TGTGCCAGCAGTGAAGCTGCGAGGGTGTATAGCAATCAGCCCCAGCATTTT. Its protein product is CASSEAARVYSNQPQHF.

The genes are TRBV6-1 and TRBJ2-7; unclear D gene. Germline V lookup: CDR1 MNHNS, CDR2 SASEGT. CDR3 length: 13 residues. The V and J ends lost 4 bases and 3 bases respectively, with 10 bases between them. This CDR3 reads CASSVNRLYEQYV. The CDR3 region has the DNA TGTGCCAGCAGTGTTAATAGACTCTACGAGCAGTACGTC.

V is TRBV28 and J is TRBJ2-7; 9 bases fit TRBD2. The CDR3 runs 12 residues. Trimming removed 2 bases from V and 10 bases from J; junction bases left unmatched: 3. CDR1 is MDHEN and CDR2 is SYDVKM in the germline V gene. CDR3 DNA: TGTGCCAGCAGTTTAGGTCTAGCGGGACAGTACTTC. The encoded protein is CASSLGLAGQYF.

The gene calls are TRBV6-4 and TRBJ2-2; D might be TRBD1 (5 bases). The V gene lost 2 bases and the J gene lost 1 base, with 20 bases spanning the gap. The length of the CDR3 is 19 residues. Germline CDR1 is MRHNA and CDR2 is SNTAGT. In DNA form, the CDR3 reads TGTGCCAGCAGTGACCCTCTGCGACAGATTTTCTTGAACACCGGGGAGCTGTTTTTT. It translates to CASSDPLRQIFLNTGELFF.

The chain has TRBV19 and TRBJ2-5; D remains unclear. The length of the CDR3 is 12 residues. Per germline, CDR1 LNHDA and CDR2 SQIVND (reference sequence). V was shortened by 3 bases and J by 5 bases, with 7 bases between the two germline ends. The CDR3 sequence: CASSIAGETQYF. DNA for the CDR3: TGTGCCAGTAGTATTGCCGGGGAGACCCAGTACTTC.

This CDR3 is CASSISKIGANSPLHF. The CDR3, as DNA: TGTGCCAGTAGTATATCCAAAATTGGGGCTAATTCACCCCTCCACTTT. The V and J genes are TRBV19 and TRBJ1-6; D possibly corresponds to TRBD1 (5 bases). V lost 2 bases to trimming and J lost 6 bases, with 14 bases between them. The CDR3 runs to 16 residues. Germline V gene data show CDR1 as LNHDA and CDR2 as SQIVND (reference sequence).

V is TRBV6-4 and J is TRBJ1-5; D is uncertain. Germline CDR1 is MRHNA and CDR2 is SNTAGT. The CDR3 is made up of 16 amino acids. Trimming stripped 3 bases from V and 6 bases from J, with 18 bases between. DNA of the CDR3: TGTGCCAGCAGTGAAATGAGTTCCGGGGTTGGTCAGCCCCAGCATTTT. Translating it yields CASSEMSSGVGQPQHF.

A few counts support this clone. The chain employs TRBV18 and TRBJ1-5; D uncertain. V dropped 1 base and J dropped 5 bases, with 12 bases sitting between them. CDR3 length: 15 residues. Germline CDR1 is KGHSH and CDR2 is LQKENI. The CDR3 sequence is CASSPQASSHQPQHF. DNA of the CDR3: TGTGCCAGCTCACCACAGGCTAGCAGCCATCAGCCCCAGCATTTT. The whole variable domain, filled in from reference TRBV18 and TRBJ1-5, reads NAGVMQNPRHLVRRRGQEARLRCSPMKGHSHVYWYRQLPEEGLKFMVYLQKENIIDESGMPKERFSAEFPKEGPSILRIQQVVRGDSAAYFCASSPQASSHQPQHFGDGTRLSIL.

This chain joins TRBV5-4 and TRBJ2-5; 10 nucleotides agree with TRBD2. Germline CDR1 and CDR2: SGHNT and YYREEE (reference sequence). The CDR3 is made up of 17 amino acids. V was pared by 1 base and J by 7 bases, with 13 bases of the junction left unmatched. The CDR3 nucleotides are TGTGCCAGCAGCTTGATCATCCCGGGACTAGCGTTGAGGACCCAGTACTTC. Its protein product is CASSLIIPGLALRTQYF.

The V call is TRBV11-3, the J call TRBJ2-2; D is unresolved. The CDR3 has 16 residues. V lost 3 bases to trimming and J lost 2 bases, with 13 bases between them. CDR1 is SGHNT, CDR2 YENEEA, per germline. CDR3 nucleotides: TGTGCCAGCAGCTTGTCCGGGCAGCTAAACACCGGGGAGCTGTTTTTT. Protein product: CASSLSGQLNTGELFF.

The J gene is TRBJ1-1, the V gene TRBV7-2; TRBD1 agrees at 8 bases. The CDR3 covers 14 residues. Germline CDR1 is SGHTA and CDR2 is FQGNSA. With V trimmed by 3 bases and J by 5 bases, 5 bases remained unmatched. The CDR3 reads CASSFQDRVTEAFF. In DNA form, the CDR3 reads TGTGCCAGCAGCTTCCAGGACAGGGTAACTGAAGCTTTCTTT.

V gene TRBV25-1 combines with J gene TRBJ2-7; D perhaps matches TRBD1 (6 bases). Germline-derived CDR1 and CDR2 are MGHDK and SYGVNS. The V and J ends lost 1 base and 6 bases respectively, with 13 bases between them. CDR3 length: 14 residues. The CDR3 loop reads CASSEFGQGTEQYF. As DNA, the CDR3 is TGTGCCAGCAGTGAATTCGGGCAGGGGACCGAGCAGTACTTC.

The sample holds a few counts of this clone. The chain recombines TRBV5-1 with TRBJ1-1; TRBD1 is a possible D gene (5 bases). Germline CDR1 SGHRS, CDR2 YFSETQ. This CDR3 has 14 residues. Trimming took off 0 bases at V and 4 bases at J, with 10 bases between the two ends. The CDR3, as DNA: TGCGCCAGCAGCTTGGTAGGAGGGGTCACTGAAGCTTTCTTT. Its translation is CASSLVGGVTEAFF.

The chain recombines TRBV30 with TRBJ1-2; 7 bases map to TRBD1. V lost 4 bases to trimming and J lost 7 bases; unmatched junction nucleotides: 6. Per the germline V gene, CDR1 is GTSNPN and CDR2 is SVGIG (reference sequence). The CDR3 length is 12 residues. The CDR3 sequence is CAWTTGTGGYTF. The CDR3 coding sequence is TGTGCCTGGACGACAGGGACGGGTGGCTACACCTTC.

The chain carries TRBV6-6 and TRBJ1-3; 8 bases fit TRBD1. CDR1 is MNHNY and CDR2 is SVGAGI in the germline V gene (reference sequence). The CDR3 has 15 amino acids. V was pared by 7 bases and J by 1 base, with 6 bases of the junction left unmatched. CDR3 sequence: CASTQGARSGNTIYF. Written as DNA, the CDR3 is TGTGCCAGCACCCAGGGGGCTCGGTCTGGAAACACCATATATTTT.

Only a few counts were recorded for this clone. The same CDR3 is also encoded by other DNA sequences in this sample. V is TRBV10-3 and J is TRBJ1-3; unclear D gene. The CDR3 loop spans 14 amino acids. Germline CDR1 and CDR2: ENHRY and SYGVKD. The V gene lost 3 bases and the J gene lost 2 bases, with 8 bases spanning the gap. This chain's CDR3 is CAISDGVTGNTIYF. The CDR3 coding sequence is TGTGCCATCAGTGACGGGGTAACTGGAAACACCATATATTTT.

With respect to this clone: One junction end disagrees with the germline gene, perhaps due to a read error. This sequence joins TRBV7-7 and TRBJ2-3; 9 bases are shared with TRBD2. This CDR3 region has 15 residues. In germline, CDR1 is SSHAT, CDR2 FNYEAQ (reference sequence). The CDR3 region has the DNA TGTGCTAGCAGCTTAACTAGCGGGAGCACAGATACGCAGTATTTT. Protein sequence: CASSLTSGSTDTQYF.

The V call is TRBV28, the J call TRBJ1-5; weak D call: TRBD1 (5 bases). Germline V gene lookup returns CDR1 MDHEN and CDR2 SYDVKM. The CDR3 is 16 amino acids. Trimming removed 2 bases at V and 1 base at J, with 12 bases between. CDR3 sequence reads: CASSLPGLGSNQPQHF. The CDR3 nucleotides read TGTGCCAGCAGTTTACCAGGGCTCGGGAGCAATCAGCCCCAGCATTTT. Complete variable domain (other parts from reference TRBV28 and TRBJ1-5): DVKVTQSSRYLVKRTGEKVFLECVQDMDHENMFWYRQDPGLGLRLIYFSYDVKMKEKGDIPEGYSVSREKKERFSLILESASTNQTSMYLCASSLPGLGSNQPQHFGDGTRLSIL.

This clone turned up a few times. V and J are TRBV6-1 and TRBJ1-5, with D possibly TRBD1 on 5 matching bases. Germline-derived CDR1 and CDR2 are MNHNS and SASEGT. Trimming took off 6 bases at V and 4 bases at J, with 10 bases between the two ends. This CDR3 is 13 amino acids long. CDR3 DNA sequence: TGTGCCAGCAGGCAGGGTATGAATCAGCCCCAGCATTTT. Translating it yields CASRQGMNQPQHF.

The chain links TRBV28 to TRBJ1-6; the match to TRBD1 covers 7 bases. Germline CDR1 MDHEN, CDR2 SYDVKM. This CDR3 has 13 amino acids. Trimming cost V 9 bases and J 7 bases; bases outside gene matches: 6. The CDR3 DNA follows: TGTGCCAGTCAATGGGGACAGAATTCACCCCTCCACTTT. This sequence encodes CASQWGQNSPLHF.

The V and J genes are TRBV10-3 and TRBJ1-2; D call uncertain. Trimming stripped 2 bases from V and 5 bases from J, with 12 bases between. In germline, CDR1 is ENHRY, CDR2 SYGVKD. The CDR3 is made up of 14 amino acids. CDR3 DNA sequence: TGTGCCATCAGTGAGGCGGGCCTCCTTTATGGCTACACCTTC. Its translation: CAISEAGLLYGYTF.

V gene TRBV7-2 combines with J gene TRBJ2-5; 7 bases align to TRBD1. This CDR3 comprises 15 residues. The germline CDR1 and CDR2 sequences are SGHTA and FQGNSA. With V trimmed by 4 bases and J by 2 bases, 7 bases remained unmatched. CDR3 region: CASSSRDSKQETQYF. As DNA, the CDR3 is TGTGCCAGCAGCTCCCGGGACAGCAAACAAGAGACCCAGTACTTC.

By its share, this clone is medium-sized. This chain uses TRBV30 with TRBJ1-1, with D perhaps matching TRBD1 (6 bases). Looked up from germline, CDR1 is GTSNPN and CDR2 is SVGIG (reference sequence). V was pared by 2 bases and J by 8 bases, with 9 bases between. This CDR3 region has 11 residues. Here the CDR3 DNA reads TGTGCCTGGAGTCCCGACAGGGAAGCTTTCTTT. Protein: CAWSPDREAFF.

The chain carries TRBV6-1 and TRBJ2-5; 10 nucleotides line up with TRBD2. The J segment lost 5 bases and the V segment lost 5 bases, leaving 5 bases of the junction unmatched. Germline assignment: CDR1 MNHNS and CDR2 SASEGT. The CDR3 is 14 residues long. In DNA form, the CDR3 reads TGTGCCAGCAGTCAGGGACTAGCGATCGAGACCCAGTACTTC. Its protein product is CASSQGLAIETQYF.